The 5 T cell receptor beta chains listed next were all sequenced from one sample in a study of CXCR3-negative and CXCR3-positive naive CD8 T cells. Libraries were UMI-labeled 5' RACE TRB cDNA. From its re-call of the 5' RACE reads, TCRdb lists each CDR3 protein once, without DNA. The sample has more than 7,000 distinct CDR3 sequences. Sample: naive CXCR3- CD8+ T cells from blood. Subset described: CD45RO-CCR7+CD27+CD95- naive CD8+ T cells lacking CXCR3 (TNR3-). The receptor source for this set is a human donor in good health. Some clones in this sample may be carry-over from other donors' samples.

The chain has TRBV6-2 or TRBV6-3 and TRBJ2-1; the TRBD1 assignment by TCRdb is unverifiable without DNA. Looked up from germline, CDR1 is MNHEY and CDR2 is SVGEGT. The CDR3 totals 14 residues. The chain's CDR3 is CASSYSRPGIEQFF.

The V and J genes are TRBV6-6 and TRBJ2-1; checking the TCRdb D call of TRBD1 is not possible without DNA. The CDR3 runs 16 residues. Looked up from germline, CDR1 is MNHNY and CDR2 is SVGAGI (reference sequence). The CDR3 sequence: CASSQEVRTGNNEQFF.

This chain links TRBV7-9 with TRBJ1-1; TCRdb gives TRBD1 as the D gene, but with no DNA this cannot be confirmed. The CDR3 runs to 14 residues. Germline CDR1 reads SEHNR; CDR2 reads FQNEAQ (reference sequence). CDR3 region: CASSSKDRVPEAFF.

Measured by frequency, this clonotype is medium-sized. The chain employs TRBV25-1 and TRBJ2-3; as DNA is missing, the TRBD1 call by TCRdb cannot be tested. CDR3 length: 11 residues. Germline loops: CDR1 MGHDK, CDR2 SYGVNS. The CDR3 sequence is CAIEQGNTQYF.

This clonotype counts as medium-sized (0.01 to 0.1%) by frequency. The chain joins TRBV5-1 to TRBJ2-7; TCRdb proposes TRBD1, but this gene call is untestable without DNA. Germline V CDR1 and CDR2: SGHRS, YFSETQ. The CDR3 has 14 amino acids. CDR3 region: CASSFGDRVHEQYF.